This TCR beta chain was recovered during a study of T cell clones after liver transplantation (dated by TCRdb to between 2017 and 2020). General notes on the study: ITN030ST, the source of the samples, was a randomized trial that attempted immunosuppression withdrawal within 2 years of liver transplantation. Donor-reactive T cell clones were identified by TCRbeta sequencing following a pre-transplant mixed lymphocyte reaction and were subsequently tracked in post-transplant blood. Third party-reactive TCRbeta sequences from pre-transplant MLRs were also identified as an antigen-independent comparator for donor-reactive sequences. Three of the eight recipients were HCV-positive; the others were transplanted for non-autoimmune, non-viral indications. Until randomization at 12-24 months post-transplant, subjects were given standard immunosuppression, with no induction therapy. Tolerance was defined as complete immunosuppression withdrawal for at least one year with no rise in liver enzymes beyond twice the upper limit of normal. Blood samples were collected pre-transplant, pre-randomization before withdrawal, and post-randomization after either complete withdrawal or failed withdrawal. A cohort of 8 liver transplant recipients was studied, of whom 3 were classified as tolerant and 5 as non-tolerant.

Including the terminal cysteine and phenylalanine, the CDR3 comprises 15 residues. Kept here is only the CDR3 DNA, which spans 45 bases and is read in frame from base 1. CDR1 and CDR2, per the germline V gene, are MDHEN and SYDVKM. At the junction V is shortened by 7 bases and J by 4 bases; bases outside the gene matches: 9. The time point label here, explained by the study, means: pre-transplant. Unstimulated PBMCs, after thawing, were stained for CD3, CD4 and CD8 and then FACS-sorted into CD3+CD4+ and CD3+CD8+ populations. Randomization to immunosuppression withdrawal applied to every one of the 8 studied subjects. Genomic DNA was isolated with the Qiagen DNeasy Blood and Tissue Kit. In the case of this clone: Its binding antigen is unknown. Per-nucleotide qualities are absent, and no much larger clonotype sits a single base away.

Here is what the overall study found, with its caveats: Low numbers of available donor cells limited the measurable donor-reactive repertoire in a couple of subjects. Because allograft tissue specimens were not available, migration of donor-reactive T cells into the graft, rather than deletion, may have occurred. Conclusions were preliminary, limited by small, heterogeneous patient numbers and non-standardized post-transplant time points. The decline in donor-reactive sequences exceeded the decline in third party-reactive sequences, suggesting partial antigen-specific deletion that was unrelated to withdrawal success. Circulating donor-reactive CD4 TCRbeta sequences fell significantly post-transplant in most of the 8 subjects, irrespective of tolerance or HCV status. After accounting for repertoire turnover, donor-reactive detection was significantly reduced in 7 of 8 subjects for CD4 and 8 of 8 for CD8.

Using immunoSEQ, frozen genomic DNA was subjected to high-throughput TCRbeta CDR3 sequencing, a process that included PCR amplification, mapping, bias correction and internal controls. As for the authors' bioinformatics: Only productive rearrangements were retained, with each unique TCRbeta sequence defined by its CDR3 nucleotide sequence together with its V and J gene. A sequence counted as donor-reactive only if the sequence showed at least 5-fold expansion in CFSE-low cells compared with unstimulated pre-transplant cells and had a frequency of at least 0.01%. To ensure at least 90% detection power, minimum frequency thresholds were set for each subject based on that subject's lowest-template unstimulated sample. Jensen-Shannon divergence between the top 1000 TCRbeta sequences post-transplant and pre-transplant was used to measure repertoire turnover. Changes in detection of donor-reactive sequences were tested with two-sided Fisher's exact tests. TCRdb carries this immuneACCESS record with in-frame sequences only. Its versions omit some clonotypes, under half of them owing to an unresolved V gene in the studies checked, with the rest unexplained. D and trimming come from the DNA, and the V and J calls and clone size come from that table. The sample profile shows roughly 20,000 clones; 80% to 90% of them were found once. The biggest ten clones account for over 10% of the sample.

Material: CD8+ T cells from blood, obtained before liver transplant. The sequence was collected from a human donor who received a liver transplant. The chain is encoded by TRBV28 joined to TRBJ1-1; TRBD1 fits 10 bases in the junction. The nucleotide sequence is TGTGCCAGCACGACAGGGGGCGCTTATAGCACTGAAGCTTTCTTT. This is translated as CASTTGGAYSTEAFF.